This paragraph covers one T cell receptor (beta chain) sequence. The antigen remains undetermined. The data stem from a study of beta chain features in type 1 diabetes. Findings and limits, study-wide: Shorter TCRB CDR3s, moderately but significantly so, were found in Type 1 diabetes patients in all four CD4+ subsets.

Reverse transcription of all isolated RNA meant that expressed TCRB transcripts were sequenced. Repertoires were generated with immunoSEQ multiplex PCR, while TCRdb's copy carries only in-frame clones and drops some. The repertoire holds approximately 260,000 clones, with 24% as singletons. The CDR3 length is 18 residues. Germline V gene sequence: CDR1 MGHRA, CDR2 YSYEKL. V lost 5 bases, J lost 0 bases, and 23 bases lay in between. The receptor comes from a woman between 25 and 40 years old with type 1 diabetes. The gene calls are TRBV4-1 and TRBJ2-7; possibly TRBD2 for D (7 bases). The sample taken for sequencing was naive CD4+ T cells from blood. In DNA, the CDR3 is TGCGCCAGCAGCTCAAGGGGGGGCGGGACATCAGGCTCCTACGAGCAGTACTTC. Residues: CASSSRGGGTSGSYEQYF.